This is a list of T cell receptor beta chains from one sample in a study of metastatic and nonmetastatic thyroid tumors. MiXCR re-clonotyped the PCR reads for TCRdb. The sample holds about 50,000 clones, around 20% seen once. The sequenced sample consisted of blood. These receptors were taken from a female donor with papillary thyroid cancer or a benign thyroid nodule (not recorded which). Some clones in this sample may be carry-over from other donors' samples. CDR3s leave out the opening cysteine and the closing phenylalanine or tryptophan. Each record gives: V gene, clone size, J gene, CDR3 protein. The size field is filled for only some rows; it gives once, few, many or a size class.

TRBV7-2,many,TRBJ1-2,ASSLANNRFHGYT
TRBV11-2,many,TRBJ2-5,ASSLVPGIQETQY
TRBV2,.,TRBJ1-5,ASRPDRGYNQPQH
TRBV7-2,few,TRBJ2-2,ASSLEAVTGELF
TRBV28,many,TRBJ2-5,ASGRPETQY
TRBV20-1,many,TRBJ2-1,SASMDEQF
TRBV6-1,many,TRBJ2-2,ASVFETANTGELF
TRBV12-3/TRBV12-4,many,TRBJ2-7,ASSVTGSSPFEQY
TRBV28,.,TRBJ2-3,ASSAPHSTDTQS
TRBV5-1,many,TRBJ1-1,ASSLSPNTEAF
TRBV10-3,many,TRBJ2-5,AISEGETQY